This T cell receptor beta chain was retrieved from a study of identical twins. Study observations and caveats: Insertions were fewer in abundant cord blood beta clonotypes, whereas memory repertoires showed none of this pattern.

A single record per CDR3 protein comes from TCRdb applying MiXCR to the 5' RACE reads. Here the sample spans a few hundred thousand distinct CDR3 sequences, approximately 18% being singletons. For this clonotype: Its antigen remains unknown.

Germline-derived CDR1 and CDR2 are DFQATT and SNEGSKA (reference sequence). The CDR3 spans 17 residues. The ends lost 5 bases at V and 0 bases at J; junction bases unmatched: 15. The material sequenced was naive T cells sorted from blood. The V and J genes are TRBV20-1 and TRBJ2-5; TRBD2 agrees at 7 bases. The clonotype comes from a man between 50 and 59 years old in good health. The CDR3 DNA reads as TGCAGTGCTGACACGCCCTTGACGGGAGGTAACCAAGAGACCCAGTACTTC. It yields the protein CSADTPLTGGNQETQYF.